These 13 T cell receptor beta chains were all obtained from the same sample, sequenced in a study of T-cell reconstitution after alpha-beta-depleted transplantation in children. A library of TCRbeta sequences, prepared with unique molecular identifiers, was generated. Using its own MiXCR run on the PCR reads, TCRdb lists one record per CDR3 protein. The repertoire consists of hundreds of thousands of distinct CDR3 sequences, with around 7.5% occurring once and the leading ten covering nearly 6.5%. This material consisted of PBMCs, mostly from graft donor cells, taken 180 days after TCRalphabeta/CD19-depleted stem cell transplant. These receptors all stem from a male patient younger than 18 who had a stem cell transplant for acute lymphoblastic leukemia, so the T cells may come from the graft donor.

Ten or more counts support this clonotype. The gene calls are TRBV29-1 and TRBJ2-3; D call uncertain. The CDR3 covers 12 residues. From germline, CDR1 is SQVTM and CDR2 ANQGSEA. Trimming took off 5 bases at V and 2 bases at J, with 8 bases between the two ends. CDR3 in amino acids: CSVLRNTDTQYF. The DNA for the CDR3 is TGCAGCGTTTTGAGGAACACAGATACGCAGTATTTT.

This clonotype was recorded at least ten times. The chain joins TRBV6-1 to TRBJ1-1, with 8 positions matching TRBD1. Germline V gene data show CDR1 as MNHNS and CDR2 as SASEGT. The CDR3 sequence is 14 residues long. Trimming removed 7 bases from V and 5 bases from J; junction bases left unmatched: 9. The CDR3 loop reads CASTVRGRGTEAFF. CDR3 DNA: TGTGCCAGCACGGTCAGGGGGCGAGGAACTGAAGCTTTCTTT.

This clonotype was observed a handful of times. The chain's CDR3 is CASSQDRWDSGYNEQFF. CDR3 DNA: TGTGCCAGCAGCCAAGATAGATGGGACTCGGGTTACAATGAGCAGTTCTTC. This chain uses TRBV4-2 with TRBJ2-1; perhaps TRBD2 as D (6 bases). Germline assignment: CDR1 LGHNA and CDR2 YNFKEQ. CDR3 length equals 17 residues. V was pared by 0 bases and J by 4 bases, with 16 bases between.

The table lists this clonotype with a few counts. This rearrangement joins TRBV21-1 to TRBJ1-5. TRBV21-1 counts as a pseudogene. This CDR3 region has 16 residues. CDR3 amino acids: CASSKGGLESNQPQHF. For the CDR3, the DNA is TGTGCCAGCAGCAAAGGAGGGTTAGAGAGCAATCAGCCCCAGCATTTT.

This clonotype has ten or more counts. This sequence joins TRBV9 and TRBJ2-3; D is possibly TRBD1 or TRBD2 (6 bases each). The germline V and J ends were trimmed by 4 bases and 0 bases, with 12 bases remaining between them. This CDR3 is built from 15 residues. The germline gives CDR1 SGDLS, CDR2 YYNGEE. This CDR3 reads CASSSRGPSTDTQYF. In DNA, the CDR3 is TGTGCCAGCAGCTCCCGGGGGCCTAGCACAGATACGCAGTATTTT.

At least ten counts were recorded for this clonotype. The V and J genes are TRBV5-1 and TRBJ1-1; TRBD1 is a possible D gene (6 bases). V was pared by 0 bases and J by 0 bases, with 9 bases between. This CDR3 contains 15 residues. Germline V gives CDR1 SGHRS, CDR2 YFSETQ. CDR3 nucleotide sequence: TGCGCCAGCAGCTTGGGGTCAGGGGTGAACACTGAAGCTTTCTTT. Protein: CASSLGSGVNTEAFF.

This clonotype was recorded at least ten times. The junction departs from the called germline gene at one end, perhaps through a read error. J is TRBJ2-2 and V is TRBV12-3 or TRBV12-4; D gene unclear. The CDR3 is 12 residues long. In DNA form, the CDR3 reads TGTGCCAGCAGTCCGACCCCCGGAGAGCTGTTTTTT. The encoded protein is CASSPTPGELFF.

This clonotype was seen many times. The chain joins TRBV7-2 to TRBJ1-1; D is ambiguous. Trimming pared 4 bases from V and 6 bases from J, leaving 12 bases between. This CDR3 has 13 residues. Germline V lookup: CDR1 SGHTA, CDR2 FQGNSA. The CDR3 spells CASSSPTVAEAFF. CDR3 DNA sequence: TGTGCCAGCAGCTCACCGACGGTCGCTGAAGCTTTCTTT.

In this sample, this clonotype turned up many times. This chain connects TRBV5-1 to TRBJ2-2, with D unresolved. The CDR3 extends over 15 amino acids. CDR1 is SGHRS, CDR2 YFSETQ, per germline. Between the trimmed V and J ends, which lost 1 base and 4 bases, there was a span of 11 bases. CDR3 nucleotides: TGCGCCAGCAGCTTGTCGCGGACCCTCACCGGGGAGCTGTTTTTT. It codes for CASSLSRTLTGELFF.

This clonotype was counted many times. The chain recombines TRBV12-5 with TRBJ1-1; D gene unclear. The CDR3 is 13 residues long. The germline V gene encodes CDR1 LGHNT and CDR2 FRNRAP. The V end lost 5 bases, the J end lost 4 bases, and 11 bases lay between the germline ends. The CDR3 is CASGLAWGTEAFF. The CDR3 DNA follows: TGTGCTAGTGGTCTCGCCTGGGGCACTGAAGCTTTCTTT.

A few counts support this clonotype. The V gene is TRBV28, the J gene TRBJ2-7, with D possibly matching TRBD1 (8 bases). This CDR3 is 12 amino acids long. V was trimmed by 7 bases and J by 3 bases, leaving 10 bases between them. The germline gives CDR1 MDHEN, CDR2 SYDVKM. CDR3 region: CASNRGGYEQYF. CDR3 DNA sequence: TGTGCCAGCAACAGGGGGGGCTACGAGCAGTACTTC.

This clonotype occurred many times. The chain is built from TRBV11-1 and TRBJ2-7, with a weak D call TRBD1 (8 bases). Trimming took off 2 bases at V and 2 bases at J, with 25 bases between the two ends. The CDR3 is 19 amino acids. Germline values: CDR1 SGHAT, CDR2 FQDESV (reference sequence). The CDR3 region is CASSLSTSGEPRGPYEQYF. CDR3 DNA: TGTGCCAGCAGCTTATCTACGAGCGGGGAACCCAGGGGGCCCTACGAGCAGTACTTC.

This clonotype was seen many times. The rearrangement uses TRBV24-1 and TRBJ1-5, with D unclear. Germline V gene sequence: CDR1 KGHDR, CDR2 SFDVKD. The V end lost 0 bases, the J end lost 1 base, and 3 bases lay between the germline ends. The CDR3 runs 14 residues. CDR3 in amino acids: CATSDLKSNQPQHF. The CDR3 DNA reads as TGTGCCACCAGTGATTTGAAAAGCAATCAGCCCCAGCATTTT.